This TCR beta chain was profiled in a study of B cell selection in AIRE deficiency. Findings of the study overall: In TCRBV usage, CDR3 length and diversity, patient Tconv and Treg cells matched healthy donors. Shared Treg sequences were biased toward short CDR3s with few non-templated nucleotide insertions. Roughly 28% of healthy-donor shared Treg TCRbeta sequences appeared in patient Tconv cells.

In this sample, this clone turned up once. Its antigen is undetermined. Clones were sequenced by immunoSEQ multiplex PCR, and TCRdb holds only the in-frame ones, with some missing. The table records roughly 25,000 clones, 95% to 98% of them present only once. Conventional CD4 T cells were sorted as CD4+CD127+ cells. This CDR3 contains 14 residues. V was trimmed by 4 bases and J by 3 bases, leaving 12 bases between them. CDR1 is SGHAT, CDR2 FQNNGV, per germline. The clonotype was recovered from a human donor in good health. The sequenced sample was CD4+CD127+ conventional T cells sorted from PBMCs. The chain combines TRBV11-2 with TRBJ1-1; no reliable D call. The CDR3 nucleotides read TGTGCCAGCAGCTCGCGGATCTTAGACACTGAAGCTTTCTTT. It translates to CASSSRILDTEAFF.